These 28 T cell receptor beta chains originate from one sample sequenced in a study of T cell repertoires in aging, cancer and after chemotherapy. TRB rearrangements spanning V, D and J were amplified using mixed TRB-A/B primers. Via MiXCR, TCRdb re-called the multiplex PCR reads, giving one row per CDR3 protein. Of several thousand distinct CDR3 sequences in the sample, roughly 37% are singletons; the top ten hold 40%. Peripheral blood genomic DNA, not sorted cells or RNA, was the template. What was sequenced was blood. The receptors derive from a human donor in good health.

This chain links TRBV5-4 with TRBJ2-2; 12 bases align to TRBD2. The trim removed 0 bases at V and 5 bases at J, leaving 5 bases unmatched. The CDR3 loop spans 17 amino acids. CDR1 SGHNT and CDR2 YYREEE come from the germline V gene (reference sequence). CDR3 amino acids: CASSLVSSGRVTGELFF. The DNA of the CDR3 is TGTGCCAGCAGCTTGGTGTCTAGCGGGAGGGTAACCGGGGAGCTGTTTTTT.

Judged by abundance, this clonotype is medium-sized. CDR3 protein: CASSFAGTLNTGELFF. Here the CDR3 DNA reads TGTGCCAGCAGCTTCGCCGGGACACTGAACACCGGGGAGCTGTTTTTT. The J gene is TRBJ2-2, the V gene TRBV11-3, with D possibly TRBD1 on 6 matching bases. Germline-derived CDR1 and CDR2 are SGHNT and YENEEA. The V and J ends lost 3 bases and 1 base respectively, with 12 bases between them. CDR3 length: 16 residues.

This rearrangement joins TRBV11-3 to TRBJ1-5; TRBD1 is a possible D gene (5 bases). Germline V gene data show CDR1 as SGHNT and CDR2 as YENEEA. The CDR3 extends over 13 amino acids. V was pared by 3 bases and J by 5 bases, with 8 bases between. The CDR3 bases are TGTGCCAGCAGCTTGACAGACTATCAGCCCCAGCATTTT. Translation: CASSLTDYQPQHF.

In its sample, this clonotype was seen a few times. The chain recombines TRBV15 with TRBJ2-1; D remains ambiguous. V dropped 3 bases and J dropped 6 bases, with 6 bases sitting between them. Germline V gives CDR1 LNHNV, CDR2 YYDKDF (reference sequence). This CDR3 has 12 amino acids. In nucleotides, the CDR3 is TGTGCCACCAGCAGCCAGCGCAATGAGCAGTTCTTC. Translated: CATSSQRNEQFF.

This clonotype turned up a few times. This rearrangement joins TRBV5-6 to TRBJ2-7; 8 nucleotides align to TRBD2. Unmatched junction bases numbered 15, after V lost 3 bases and J lost 4 bases. This CDR3 region has 17 residues. Germline CDR1 and CDR2: SGHDT and YYEEEE. This CDR3 reads CASSSGGRSGLIYEQYF. The CDR3 DNA reads as TGTGCCAGCAGCTCTGGCGGGAGGTCGGGACTTATATACGAGCAGTACTTC.

The rearrangement links TRBV6-2 or TRBV6-3 to TRBJ2-2; D is undetermined. This CDR3 is 15 amino acids long. Germline CDR1 reads MNHEY; CDR2 reads SVGEGT. The V end lost 0 bases, the J end lost 1 base, and 6 bases lay between the germline ends. Here the CDR3 reads CASSYSAGNTGELFF. CDR3 in DNA: TGTGCCAGCAGTTACTCGGCAGGGAACACCGGGGAGCTGTTTTTT.

V is TRBV15 and J is TRBJ2-1; tentatively, D is TRBD2 (5 bases). Germline V lookup: CDR1 LNHNV, CDR2 YYDKDF (reference sequence). The length of the CDR3 is 15 residues. V was pared by 0 bases and J by 9 bases, with 15 bases between. CDR3 region: CATSRDRGAPREQFF. CDR3 sequence (DNA): TGTGCCACCAGCAGAGATCGGGGAGCCCCCCGTGAGCAGTTCTTC.

By share, this clonotype counts as medium-sized (0.01 to 0.1%). V gene TRBV5-4 combines with J gene TRBJ1-1; 9 nucleotides align to TRBD1. The CDR3 totals 15 residues. Germline V gene lookup returns CDR1 SGHNT and CDR2 YYREEE (reference sequence). V was clipped by 4 bases and J by 5 bases; unmatched bases: 9. The CDR3 bases are TGTGCCAGCAGCCCGAACAGGGGGCCGATGACTGAAGCTTTCTTT. Translating gives CASSPNRGPMTEAFF.

In its sample, this clonotype ranks as medium-sized. The chain couples TRBV7-6 to TRBJ2-1; D not certain. Between the trimmed V and J ends, which lost 5 bases and 6 bases, there was a span of 14 bases. CDR1 and CDR2 (germline): SGHVS, FNYEAQ. The CDR3 covers 14 residues. CDR3 sequence: CASSPTYPANEQFF. The CDR3 region has the DNA TGTGCCAGCAGCCCCACTTATCCCGCCAATGAGCAGTTCTTC.

J is TRBJ2-7 and V is TRBV6-5; D gene ambiguous. This CDR3 is 12 amino acids long. V was clipped by 6 bases and J by 6 bases, with 12 bases between them. The germline V gene encodes CDR1 MNHEY and CDR2 SVGAGI. CDR3 bases: TGTGCCAGCAGGCGATTGGGCCTCGAGCAGTACTTC. Amino acids: CASRRLGLEQYF.

The J gene is TRBJ1-6, the V gene TRBV20-1, with D perhaps matching TRBD1 (6 bases). V lost 4 bases to trimming and J lost 7 bases, with 17 bases between them. CDR1 and CDR2 (germline): DFQATT, SNEGSKA (reference sequence). The CDR3 spans 15 residues. Here the CDR3 reads CSAISAGGRNSPLHF. CDR3 sequence (DNA): TGCAGTGCTATTTCGGCGGGGGGGCGGAATTCACCCCTCCACTTT.

This clonotype is labeled as medium-sized. The gene calls are TRBV6-1 and TRBJ2-2; 9 bases align to TRBD2. The germline CDR1 and CDR2 sequences are MNHNS and SASEGT. With 0 bases clipped from V and 5 bases from J, the junction kept 10 bases outside the gene matches. The CDR3 is made up of 18 amino acids. The CDR3 nucleotides are TGTGCCAGCAGTGAAGCCCCGGGTGGTGCGGGGGGGACCGGGGAGCTGTTTTTT. This translates into CASSEAPGGAGGTGELFF.

This clonotype was counted only a few times. The CDR3 DNA sequence: TGTGCCAGCAGCTTGGACAGGGGGGTGGGAGAGACCCAGTACTTC. This encodes CASSLDRGVGETQYF. V and J are TRBV11-1 and TRBJ2-5; TRBD1 aligns across 10 bases. The ends lost 3 bases at V and 4 bases at J; junction bases unmatched: 5. CDR1 and CDR2 from the germline V gene are SGHAT and FQDESV (reference sequence). The CDR3 totals 15 residues.

The rearrangement uses TRBV27 and TRBJ1-6; TRBD1 agrees at 9 bases. The germline V gene encodes CDR1 MNHEY and CDR2 SMNVEV (reference sequence). V dropped 5 bases and J dropped 5; count of bases not matched to a gene: 4. CDR3 length: 15 amino acids. CDR3 loop: CASSARDRDNSPLHF. For the CDR3, the DNA is TGTGCCAGCAGTGCCCGGGACAGGGATAATTCACCCCTCCACTTT.

V usage is TRBV6-4 and J usage is TRBJ2-1; no firm D call. The CDR3 has 12 amino acids. Germline CDR1 MRHNA, CDR2 SNTAGT. V shed 2 bases and J shed 5 bases, with 4 bases lying between them. CDR3 in DNA: TGTGCCAGCAGTGACCAGCACAATGAGCAGTTCTTC. Its protein product is CASSDQHNEQFF.

The gene calls are TRBV11-3 and TRBJ1-2, with TRBD1 matching over 11 bases. The V gene end was trimmed by 5 bases and the J gene end by 5 bases; junction bases not matched to a gene: 4. This CDR3 contains 14 residues. Germline V gene lookup returns CDR1 SGHNT and CDR2 YENEEA. Here the CDR3 reads CASSPGQGDYGYTF. In nucleotides, the CDR3 is TGTGCCAGCAGCCCGGGACAGGGGGATTATGGCTACACCTTC.

This clonotype is medium-sized within its sample. The chain joins TRBV6-5 to TRBJ1-2; no clear D. The CDR3 has 11 amino acids. In germline, CDR1 is MNHEY, CDR2 SVGAGI. With 4 bases removed from V and 4 bases from J, the gap between germline ends came to 4 bases. CDR3 in amino acids: CASSWGYGYTF. The DNA of the CDR3 is TGTGCCAGCAGTTGGGGCTATGGCTACACCTTC.

This clonotype was counted between two and nine times. The rearrangement uses TRBV27 and TRBJ1-1; D gene unclear. The germline gives CDR1 MNHEY, CDR2 SMNVEV (reference sequence). Trimming shortened V by 6 bases and J by 2 bases, and 16 bases separated the two germline ends. The CDR3 runs to 15 residues. CDR3 nucleotide sequence: TGTGCCAGCAGCCTGATCGCCGGGCACAACACTGAAGCTTTCTTT. Translation: CASSLIAGHNTEAFF.

Only a few counts were recorded for this clonotype. The CDR3 DNA follows: TGTGCCACCAGCAGAGATCCTCTAAGGCAGGGGGATTACGAGCAGTACTTC. Translation gives CATSRDPLRQGDYEQYF. The chain employs TRBV15 and TRBJ2-7; 7 bases align to TRBD1. The CDR3 extends over 17 amino acids. Germline V lookup: CDR1 LNHNV, CDR2 YYDKDF (reference sequence). With V trimmed by 0 bases and J by 4 bases, 12 bases remained unmatched.

This clonotype ranks as medium-sized. The chain is built from TRBV11-3 and TRBJ2-7; D is undetermined. The germline V and J ends were trimmed by 1 base and 1 base, with 8 bases remaining between them. The CDR3 length is 14 residues. CDR1 and CDR2 (germline): SGHNT, YENEEA. Here the CDR3 reads CASSLGAPSYEQYF. The CDR3 region has the DNA TGTGCCAGCAGCTTAGGGGCACCATCCTACGAGCAGTACTTC.

The chain links TRBV12-3 or TRBV12-4 to TRBJ1-2; D is unresolved. V was shortened by 5 bases and J by 8 bases, with 15 bases between the two germline ends. The CDR3 contains 13 residues. CDR3 residues: CASSVDPVGGYTF. In DNA, the CDR3 is TGTGCCAGCAGTGTAGATCCCGTCGGGGGCTACACCTTC.

The V and J genes are TRBV6-5 and TRBJ2-1, with 10 bases lining up with TRBD2. The V gene's germline CDR1 is MNHEY and CDR2 SVGAGI. This CDR3 contains 15 residues. The V segment lost 7 bases and the J segment 11 bases; nucleotides outside the gene matches: 14. DNA for the CDR3: TGTGCCAGCAACCTAAGCGGGGGGGCCGGCCATAAGCAGTTCTTC. Protein product: CASNLSGGAGHKQFF.

For this clonotype: One junction end does not reproduce the germline sequence, and a read error may be involved. The chain employs TRBV5-4 and TRBJ1-3; maybe TRBD1 (5 bases). The V gene's germline CDR1 is SGHNT and CDR2 YYREEE (reference sequence). The length of the CDR3 is 15 residues. This CDR3 is CASSLGPGYGNTIYF. CDR3 bases: TGCGCCAGCAGCTTGGGGCCGGGATATGGAAACACCATATATTTT.

This clonotype is classed as medium-sized. The chain employs TRBV27 and TRBJ2-3, with a weak D call TRBD1 (5 bases). Germline V gene sequence: CDR1 MNHEY, CDR2 SMNVEV (reference sequence). V shed 5 bases and J shed 3 bases, with 12 bases lying between them. This CDR3 has 14 residues. In nucleotides, the CDR3 is TGTGCCAGCAGTCTGACAGTGTCAACAGATACGCAGTATTTT. This encodes CASSLTVSTDTQYF.

This chain links TRBV19 with TRBJ2-1, with 10 bases fitting TRBD1. V shed 6 bases and J 7 bases; nucleotides not matched to a gene: 3. This CDR3 has 13 residues. Germline CDR1 reads LNHDA; CDR2 reads SQIVND (reference sequence). In DNA, the CDR3 is TGTGCCAGTAGGCGACAGGGGGCGAATGAGCAGTTCTTC. Translating gives CASRRQGANEQFF.

This rearrangement joins TRBV11-3 to TRBJ2-1, with D possibly TRBD2 on 5 matching bases. CDR3 length: 14 amino acids. CDR1 and CDR2 (germline): SGHNT, YENEEA. V was shortened by 0 bases and J by 12 bases, with 15 bases between the two germline ends. The CDR3: CASSLEGRRVGQFF. The CDR3 DNA sequence: TGTGCCAGCAGCTTAGAGGGCCGGCGGGTAGGGCAGTTCTTC.

Comment on this clonotype: This clone may be a read error of a much larger clone one base away. This rearrangement joins TRBV6-1 to TRBJ2-7; D ambiguous. The CDR3 loop spans 14 amino acids. V was clipped by 2 bases and J by 6 bases, with 14 bases between them. CDR1 MNHNS and CDR2 SASEGT come from the germline V gene. The chain's CDR3 is CASSEYGDFGEQYF. The DNA of the CDR3 is TGTGCCAGCAGTGAATACGGAGATTTTGGCGAGCAGTACTTC.

This chain connects TRBV27 to TRBJ1-5; no definite D call. V lost 2 bases and J 3 bases, leaving 8 bases between the germline ends. The CDR3 consists of 14 residues. Germline CDR1 reads MNHEY; CDR2 reads SMNVEV (reference sequence). The CDR3 reads CASSLADANQPQHF. DNA for the CDR3: TGTGCCAGCAGTTTAGCGGATGCCAATCAGCCCCAGCATTTT.